The next 31 T cell receptor beta chains were all read from a single sample in a study of T cells after yellow fever vaccination. TCRdb re-derived calls from the 5' RACE reads in MiXCR, one entry per CDR3 protein. Of about 400,000 distinct CDR3 sequences listed, 9.5% to 13% were seen once; the top ten hold roughly 18%. The sequences come from PBMCs, collected on the day of the first yellow fever vaccination. The receptors were gathered from a man younger than 30 who received the YFV17D yellow fever vaccine.

This chain uses TRBV10-3 with TRBJ2-7, with D perhaps TRBD1 (5 bases). Between the trimmed V and J ends, which lost 0 bases and 0 bases, there was a span of 9 bases. Germline V gene data show CDR1 as ENHRY and CDR2 as SYGVKD. This CDR3 is 15 amino acids long. The CDR3 region has the DNA TGTGCCATCAGTGAGTCGGTCAGGGACTCCTACGAGCAGTACTTC. This gives the protein CAISESVRDSYEQYF.

This clonotype was observed many times. This chain connects TRBV5-4 to TRBJ2-5; 10 nucleotides agree with TRBD1. The CDR3 sequence is 15 residues long. CDR1 is SGHNT and CDR2 is YYREEE in the germline V gene (reference sequence). J gave up 5 bases and V 4 bases, and 8 bases lay outside the gene matches. CDR3 DNA: TGTGCCAGCAGCAGCCGGGACAGGGGAGGGGAGACCCAGTACTTC. Protein sequence: CASSSRDRGGETQYF. Looking up the rest from reference TRBV5-4 and TRBJ2-5 gives the full variable domain: ETGVTQSPTHLIKTRGQQVTLRCSSQSGHNTVSWYQQALGQGPQFIFQYYREEENGRGNFPPRFSGLQFPNYSSELNVNALELDDSALYLCASSSRDRGGETQYFGPGTRLLVL.

V is TRBV7-9 and J is TRBJ1-2; TRBD1 might be the D (5 bases). Germline CDR1 and CDR2: SEHNR and FQNEAQ (reference sequence). CDR3 length equals 16 residues. V was clipped by 5 bases and J by 3 bases, with 19 bases between them. The CDR3, as DNA: TGTGCCAGCAGCCTCGTTACGAGGACATTGGACTATGGCTACACCTTC. Amino acid sequence: CASSLVTRTLDYGYTF. Variable domain in full (rest from reference TRBV7-9 and TRBJ1-2): DTGVSQNPRHKITKRGQNVTFRCDPISEHNRLYWYRQTLGQGPEFLTYFQNEAQLEKSRLLSDRFSAERPKGSFSTLEIQRTEQGDSAMYLCASSLVTRTLDYGYTFGSGTRLTVV.

This clonotype was counted a few times. This chain links TRBV12-5 with TRBJ1-1, with unresolved D. The CDR3 spans 15 residues. V gave up 3 bases and J gave up 2 bases, with 13 bases separating them. CDR1 LGHNT and CDR2 FRNRAP come from the germline V gene. Here the CDR3 reads CASGFLLESNTEAFF. CDR3 sequence (DNA): TGTGCTAGTGGTTTCCTGCTGGAATCTAACACTGAAGCTTTCTTT.

The chain combines TRBV5-1 with TRBJ2-5, with 9 bases lining up with TRBD1. After removal of 4 bases from V and 4 bases from J, the junction contained 20 bases not matched to a gene. The CDR3 runs 19 residues. Germline CDR1 is SGHRS and CDR2 is YFSETQ. CDR3 bases: TGCGCCAGCAGCCCGAGACGTAGCACCGGACAGGGGACCGTAGAGACCCAGTACTTC. This translates into CASSPRRSTGQGTVETQYF.

The chain has TRBV7-8 and TRBJ2-2; the D call may be TRBD1 or TRBD2 (5 bases each). Germline assignment: CDR1 SGHVS and CDR2 FQNEAQ. This CDR3 has 15 amino acids. V lost 4 bases and J 4 bases, leaving 13 bases between the germline ends. The CDR3 DNA reads TGTGCCAGCAGCTGGATTCAGGGACCCACCGGGGAGCTGTTTTTT. Protein product: CASSWIQGPTGELFF.

The chain carries TRBV27 and TRBJ1-5; D is unclear. Germline assignment: CDR1 MNHEY and CDR2 SMNVEV (reference sequence). The CDR3 is 14 amino acids. With 4 bases removed from V and 0 bases from J, the gap between germline ends came to 7 bases. CDR3 DNA sequence: TGTGCCAGCAGTTCGATAGATAGCAATCAGCCCCAGCATTTT. Translating it yields CASSSIDSNQPQHF.

The chain recombines TRBV4-3 with TRBJ1-4; 7 bases agree with TRBD1. From germline, CDR1 is LGHNA and CDR2 YSLEER. The CDR3 is made up of 16 amino acids. J gave up 5 bases and V 4 bases, and 10 bases lay outside the gene matches. This CDR3 is CASSPWIGTANEKLFF. CDR3 nucleotide sequence: TGCGCCAGCAGCCCCTGGATCGGGACAGCAAATGAAAAACTGTTTTTT.

This clonotype showed up just a few times. V usage is TRBV5-4 and J usage is TRBJ1-1; maybe TRBD1 (6 bases). Trimming shortened V by 7 bases and J by 4 bases, and 17 bases separated the two germline ends. The CDR3 runs 14 residues. Per the germline V gene, CDR1 is SGHNT and CDR2 is YYREEE (reference sequence). The CDR3: CASAPVGGRTEAFF. CDR3 in DNA: TGTGCCAGCGCCCCGGTTGGGGGCCGCACTGAAGCTTTCTTT. Full variable domain (remainder filled in from reference TRBV5-4 and TRBJ1-1): ETGVTQSPTHLIKTRGQQVTLRCSSQSGHNTVSWYQQALGQGPQFIFQYYREEENGRGNFPPRFSGLQFPNYSSELNVNALELDDSALYLCASAPVGGRTEAFFGQGTRLTVV.

A few counts support this clonotype. The chain carries TRBV5-1 and TRBJ1-1; no definite D call. Looked up from germline, CDR1 is SGHRS and CDR2 is YFSETQ. Trimming removed 2 bases at V and 5 bases at J, with 10 bases between. CDR3 length: 13 amino acids. The CDR3 sequence is CASSFAVRTEAFF. DNA for the CDR3: TGCGCCAGCAGCTTTGCGGTAAGGACTGAAGCTTTCTTT.

The chain has TRBV2 and TRBJ2-1; 9 positions agree with TRBD1. The V gene end was trimmed by 8 bases and the J gene end by 5 bases; junction bases not matched to a gene: 10. CDR1 and CDR2 from the germline V gene are SNHLY and FYNNEI. The CDR3 is 15 residues long. The CDR3 protein is CASPRTGGRNNEQFF. CDR3 DNA: TGTGCCAGCCCTCGAACAGGGGGCAGAAACAATGAGCAGTTCTTC.

This clonotype was counted between two and nine times. This chain joins TRBV6-1 and TRBJ1-1; D unresolved. The CDR3 totals 13 residues. Trimming shortened V by 6 bases and J by 5 bases, and 13 bases separated the two germline ends. CDR1 MNHNS and CDR2 SASEGT come from the germline V gene. In nucleotides, the CDR3 is TGTGCCAGCAGGGCGGAACCTCAGACTGAAGCTTTCTTT. The encoded protein is CASRAEPQTEAFF.

The V and J genes are TRBV20-1 and TRBJ1-2; TRBD1 is a possible D gene (5 bases). V shed 2 bases and J shed 3 bases, with 19 bases lying between them. Germline CDR1 is DFQATT and CDR2 is SNEGSKA (reference sequence). This CDR3 has 16 amino acids. CDR3 DNA: TGCAGTGCTAGAACCCCACCGATACGGGGCTACTATGGCTACACCTTC. Translated, it gives CSARTPPIRGYYGYTF.

This clonotype was detected a few times. CDR3 amino acids: CASSLSQGPDTQYF. The DNA for the CDR3 is TGTGCCAGCAGCTTATCACAGGGCCCAGATACGCAGTATTTT. The chain couples TRBV7-9 to TRBJ2-3; D is perhaps TRBD1 (6 bases). The CDR3 sequence is 14 residues long. V dropped 2 bases and J dropped 4 bases, with 10 bases sitting between them. Germline loops: CDR1 SEHNR, CDR2 FQNEAQ (reference sequence).

This clonotype appeared many times. The CDR3 sequence: CASSLDRSNTEAFF. Here the CDR3 DNA reads TGTGCCAGCAGCCTCGACAGGTCGAACACTGAAGCTTTCTTT. This chain uses TRBV7-9 with TRBJ1-1; D perhaps matches TRBD1 (6 bases). V was shortened by 5 bases and J by 1 base, with 11 bases between the two germline ends. CDR1 SEHNR and CDR2 FQNEAQ come from the germline V gene (reference sequence). This CDR3 is built from 14 residues.

This clonotype appeared a few times. The chain carries TRBV20-1 and TRBJ2-7; possibly TRBD2 for D (5 bases). The CDR3 length is 15 residues. Trimming took 0 bases from V and 3 from J, leaving 15 bases between them. Germline V gene data show CDR1 as DFQATT and CDR2 as SNEGSKA (reference sequence). The CDR3 reads CSARDLTRDLYEQYV. The CDR3 nucleotides read TGCAGTGCTAGAGATCTTACTCGGGATCTCTACGAGCAGTACGTC.

This clonotype was recorded a few times. The chain has TRBV28 and TRBJ1-2; D not resolved. From germline, CDR1 is MDHEN and CDR2 SYDVKM. The germline V and J ends were trimmed by 11 bases and 5 bases, with 21 bases remaining between them. The CDR3 length is 14 residues. This CDR3 is CASTATLGSYGYTF. CDR3 coding DNA: TGTGCCTCCACAGCCACACTAGGTAGTTATGGCTACACCTTC.

The chain links TRBV4-3 to TRBJ1-1; D remains ambiguous. CDR1 is LGHNA, CDR2 YSLEER, per germline. This CDR3 contains 13 residues. Trimming shortened V by 0 bases and J by 4 bases, and 6 bases separated the two germline ends. The CDR3 region has the DNA TGCGCCAGCAGCCAAGAGGCCATCACTGAAGCTTTCTTT. Residues: CASSQEAITEAFF.

This sequence joins TRBV12-3 or TRBV12-4 and TRBJ1-1, with 9 bases aligning to TRBD1. This CDR3 has 18 residues. CDR3 nucleotide sequence: TGTACCTTCAGTTTATATCCGGCCCGGGACAGGGTGAACACTGAAGCTTTCTTT. Translated: CTFSLYPARDRVNTEAFF.

The table lists this clonotype with a few counts. The chain has TRBV7-9 and TRBJ1-5; 9 nucleotides match TRBD1. The CDR3 has 17 amino acids. J gave up 0 bases and V 11 bases, and 14 bases lay outside the gene matches. CDR1 is SEHNR and CDR2 is FQNEAQ in the germline V gene (reference sequence). CDR3 protein: CARPTDRGSYSNQPQHF. The CDR3 DNA is TGTGCCCGCCCGACGGACAGGGGATCGTATAGCAATCAGCCCCAGCATTTT.

V is TRBV7-6 and J is TRBJ1-1; no clear D. The CDR3 loop spans 15 amino acids. The ends were cut back, 7 bases at V and 3 bases at J, with 18 bases in the middle. Germline V lookup: CDR1 SGHVS, CDR2 FNYEAQ. The CDR3, as DNA: TGTGCCAGCACCAGCCAGGAAGGGATTTACACTGAAGCTTTCTTT. Translated, it gives CASTSQEGIYTEAFF.

This clonotype turned up a few times. This chain links TRBV7-9 with TRBJ2-7; D not certain. Germline values: CDR1 SEHNR, CDR2 FQNEAQ (reference sequence). V shed 1 base and J shed 6 bases, with 7 bases lying between them. The CDR3 consists of 12 residues. Written as DNA, the CDR3 is TGTGCCAGCAGCTTAGTAACGAGCGAGCAGTACTTC. It translates to CASSLVTSEQYF.

The CDR3 coding sequence is TGTGCCACCTCCTGGATGAACTATAATTCACCCCTCCACTTT. Residues: CATSWMNYNSPLHF. V is TRBV28 and J is TRBJ1-6; D ambiguous. V was cut by 10 bases and J by 3 bases, with 13 bases left in between. Germline V gene sequence: CDR1 MDHEN, CDR2 SYDVKM. This CDR3 is built from 14 residues.

The chain joins TRBV19 to TRBJ1-6; D ambiguous. This CDR3 contains 14 residues. Germline CDR1 reads LNHDA; CDR2 reads SQIVND (reference sequence). With 6 bases removed from V and 7 bases from J, the gap between germline ends came to 13 bases. The CDR3 region is CASRFDKRNSPLHF. The DNA of the CDR3 is TGTGCCAGTAGATTCGACAAACGGAATTCACCCCTCCACTTT.

The J gene is TRBJ1-2, the V gene TRBV7-9; 8 nucleotides agree with TRBD1. The CDR3 sequence is 13 residues long. Germline V lookup: CDR1 SEHNR, CDR2 FQNEAQ (reference sequence). The ends lost 7 bases at V and 4 bases at J; junction bases unmatched: 5. CDR3 sequence (DNA): TGTGCCAGCATCACGACAGGGGCCTATGGCTACACCTTC. Its translation is CASITTGAYGYTF.

The chain combines TRBV7-6 with TRBJ2-5, with a tentative D call TRBD1 (6 bases). This CDR3 spans 13 amino acids. Trimming removed 2 bases at V and 7 bases at J, with 11 bases between. Germline CDR1 and CDR2: SGHVS and FNYEAQ. This CDR3 reads CASSLTGSGTQYF. The CDR3 DNA sequence: TGTGCCAGCAGCTTAACAGGGTCGGGGACCCAGTACTTC.

The chain has TRBV2 and TRBJ1-4; D not resolved. Germline CDR1 is SNHLY and CDR2 is FYNNEI. The CDR3 extends over 15 amino acids. Trimming took off 4 bases at V and 0 bases at J, with 9 bases between the two ends. CDR3 region: CASSADRSTNEKLFF. In DNA, the CDR3 is TGTGCCAGCAGTGCCGATCGCTCAACTAATGAAAAACTGTTTTTT.

In its sample, this clonotype was seen a few times. The chain employs TRBV4-2 and TRBJ1-6; maybe TRBD1 (6 bases). This CDR3 has 15 residues. Looked up from germline, CDR1 is LGHNA and CDR2 is YNFKEQ. The V and J ends lost 0 bases and 10 bases respectively, with 13 bases between them. CDR3: CASSQDHQGRSPLHF. CDR3 nucleotide sequence: TGTGCCAGCAGCCAAGATCACCAGGGGCGCTCACCCCTCCACTTT.

The chain is built from TRBV7-2 and TRBJ1-5; maybe TRBD1 (5 bases). Germline V gives CDR1 SGHTA, CDR2 FQGNSA. CDR3 size: 15 residues. The V gene lost 1 base and the J gene lost 7 bases, with 14 bases spanning the gap. CDR3 amino acids: CASSLEGRAEQPQHF. The CDR3 DNA sequence: TGTGCCAGCAGCTTAGAGGGCAGGGCGGAGCAGCCCCAGCATTTT.

The chain employs TRBV6-5 and TRBJ2-3; 11 nucleotides align to TRBD2. There are 14 residues in the CDR3. The germline V gene has CDR1 MNHEY and CDR2 SVGAGI. The trim removed 7 bases at V and 1 base at J, leaving 1 base unmatched. The chain's CDR3 is CASISGGGTDTQYF. The CDR3 nucleotides are TGTGCCAGCATTAGCGGGGGGGGCACAGATACGCAGTATTTT.

This clonotype was seen only a few times. The chain carries TRBV7-8 and TRBJ2-1; 10 positions agree with TRBD2. The trim removed 5 bases at V and 2 bases at J, leaving 15 bases unmatched. Germline values: CDR1 SGHVS, CDR2 FQNEAQ. The CDR3 loop spans 19 amino acids. As DNA, the CDR3 is TGTGCCAGCAGCCAGACCTTCGGGCTAGCGGGGGCCACCTACAATGAGCAGTTCTTC. Translating gives CASSQTFGLAGATYNEQFF.